This T cell receptor (beta chain) emerged from a study of technical replicates of blood from a handful of donors. V lost 5 bases, J lost 9 bases, and 12 bases lay in between. The V gene's germline CDR1 is SGDLS and CDR2 YYNGEE. The CDR3 is made up of 12 amino acids. Data came from immunoSEQ multiplex PCR; TCRdb stores just in-frame clones and leaves some out. The sample carries some 91,000 clones, almost 96% recorded once. The rearrangement uses TRBV9 and TRBJ2-1; possibly TRBD2 for D (5 bases). This clonotype was sampled from a human donor in good health. Sample: T cells isolated from PBMCs. CDR3 loop: CASSASYGEQFF. CDR3 DNA sequence: TGTGCCAGCAGTGCTAGCTACGGTGAGCAGTTCTTC.